The rows below give T cell receptor beta chains drawn from one sample of a study of blood T cells in healthy people across ages. In TCRdb, the 5' RACE reads were re-called with MiXCR into one record per CDR3 protein. The data contain 1,500,000 or so distinct CDR3 sequences, 35% to 45% of them singletons. The specimen sequenced was blood. The receptors derive from a woman aged 18-35 years in good health. Each CDR3 is given with its conserved first and last residue. A D gene is named only where the DNA matches it firmly. The size field is filled for only some rows; it gives once, few, many or a size class.

14	TRBD2	TRBJ2-3	TRBV12-3/TRBV12-4	.	CASSVGGTSDTQYF	TGTGCCAGCAGCGTGGGGGGGACCTCAGATACGCAGTATTTT
12	TRBD1	TRBJ1-2	TRBV5-1	.	CASSTGTVGYTF	TGCGCCAGCAGCACCGGGACAGTTGGCTACACCTTC
13	.	TRBJ2-7	TRBV6-6	once	CATQRSSYYEQYF	TGTGCCACCCAGAGGTCTTCCTACTACGAGCAGTACTTC
13	.	TRBJ1-1	TRBV5-4	.	CASSKSGTSSAFF	TGTGCCAGCAGTAAATCCGGGACGTCCTCGGCTTTCTTT
14	TRBD1	TRBJ2-7	TRBV7-9	few	CASSPGQDSYEQYF	TGTGCCAGCAGCCCCGGACAGGACTCCTACGAGCAGTACTTC
12	.	TRBJ2-3	TRBV4-2	.	CTSSQVSDTQYF	TGTACCAGCAGCCAAGTGTCAGATACGCAGTATTTT
13	TRBD1	TRBJ1-2	TRBV2	few	CASSVGTGDGYTF	TGTGCCAGCAGTGTGGGGACAGGGGACGGCTACACCTTC
16	TRBD2	TRBJ2-1	TRBV7-2	.	CASSQHSGGINNEQFF	TGTGCCAGCAGCCAGCACAGCGGGGGGATAAACAATGAGCAGTTCTTC
13	TRBD1	TRBJ2-5	TRBV7-2	.	CASSADRAAEQYF	TGTGCCAGCAGCGCAGACAGGGCGGCTGAGCAGTACTTC
14	.	TRBJ2-5	TRBV6-1	.	CASTKRNFQETQYF	TGTGCCAGCACTAAAAGGAACTTTCAAGAGACCCAGTACTTC
16	TRBD2	TRBJ2-3	TRBV27	.	CASAWTSGPATDTQYF	TGTGCCAGCGCCTGGACTAGCGGGCCGGCCACAGATACGCAGTATTTT
15	TRBD1	TRBJ2-1	TRBV20-1	.	CSARDRRQGSNEQFF	TGCAGTGCTAGAGATCGCCGACAGGGATCCAATGAGCAGTTCTTC
16	.	TRBJ1-5	TRBV6-6	.	CASSASSAGTNQPQHF	TGTGCCAGCAGTGCCTCCTCGGCAGGTACCAATCAGCCCCAGCATTTT
12	.	TRBJ2-7	TRBV20-1	.	CSASGSAHEQYF	TGCAGTGCTAGCGGGAGTGCCCACGAGCAGTACTTC
14	.	TRBJ2-1	TRBV4-2	.	CASSQDDVDNEQFF	TGTGCCAGCAGCCAAGATGACGTTGACAATGAGCAGTTCTTC
13	.	TRBJ2-3	TRBV20-1	once	CSARRRLAGGGYF	TGCAGTGCTCGTCGGAGACTAGCCGGGGGCGGGTATTTT
13	.	TRBJ2-5	TRBV7-7	few	CASSPTHQETQYF	TGTGCTAGCAGCCCGACTCACCAAGAGACCCAGTACTTC
17	.	TRBJ2-7	TRBV5-5	.	CASSLESWRGRPYEQYF	TGTGCCAGCAGCTTGGAGAGTTGGAGGGGTAGGCCCTACGAGCAGTACTTC
16	TRBD1	TRBJ1-1	TRBV5-1	.	CASSPVGQEMNTEAFF	TGCGCCAGCAGCCCGGTTGGACAGGAGATGAACACTGAAGCTTTCTTT
16	.	TRBJ1-5	TRBV6-2/TRBV6-3	few	CASNLIPGTPYQPQHF	TGTGCCAGCAACTTAATCCCCGGGACACCTTATCAGCCCCAGCATTTT
16	TRBD2	TRBJ2-4	TRBV27	.	CASSWGGPLAKNIQYF	TGTGCCAGCAGTTGGGGGGGACCACTAGCCAAAAACATTCAGTACTTC
16	TRBD2	TRBJ2-3	TRBV7-3	few	CASSSGLAGASDTQYF	TGTGCCAGCAGCTCGGGACTAGCGGGAGCGTCGGATACGCAGTATTTT
13	.	TRBJ1-2	TRBV7-9	few	CASSRQETYGYTF	TGTGCCAGCAGCCGACAGGAGACCTATGGCTACACCTTC
13	.	TRBJ2-7	TRBV7-2	once	CASSFDVSSEQYF	TGTGCCAGCAGCTTTGATGTCTCCTCGGAGCAGTACTTC
11	.	TRBJ1-1	TRBV28	many	CASSMNTEAFF	TGTGCCAGCAGCATGAACACTGAAGCTTTCTTT
16	.	TRBJ2-3	TRBV28	.	CASSMRGASGTDTQYF	TGTGCCAGCAGTATGAGGGGGGCTAGCGGCACAGATACGCAGTATTTT
15	.	TRBJ2-3	TRBV6-6	.	CASSKGTTLTDTQYF	TGTGCCAGCAGTAAAGGGACAACCCTAACAGATACGCAGTATTTT
11	.	TRBJ2-7	TRBV2	.	CASSGRVEQYF	TGTGCCAGCAGTGGCAGGGTCGAGCAGTACTTC
15	.	TRBJ1-4	TRBV4-3	.	CASSHYRQTSEKLFF	TGCGCCAGCAGCCATTACCGACAAACCAGCGAAAAACTGTTTTTT
15	TRBD2	TRBJ2-7	TRBV12-3/TRBV12-4	.	CASSPGLAGTDEQYF	TGTGCCAGCAGTCCCGGATTAGCGGGAACCGACGAGCAGTACTTC
14	.	TRBJ1-1	TRBV5-1	many	CASSQQQGLSEAFF	TGCGCCAGCAGCCAACAACAGGGCCTTTCTGAAGCTTTCTTT
13	.	TRBJ2-3	TRBV6-5	.	CASSDFTGDTQYF	TGTGCCAGCAGTGACTTTACAGGGGATACGCAGTATTTT
14	TRBD1	TRBJ2-7	TRBV12-3/TRBV12-4	.	CASSLRGLRDEQYF	TGTGCCAGCAGTTTAAGGGGGCTTAGGGATGAGCAGTACTTC
12	.	TRBJ2-7	TRBV10-3	few	CAISDRSYEQYF	TGTGCCATCAGTGACCGCTCCTACGAGCAGTACTTC
17	.	TRBJ2-7	TRBV5-1	.	CASSLNPPGTGAYEQYF	TGCGCCAGCAGCTTGAATCCACCCGGGACTGGGGCCTACGAGCAGTACTTC
14	.	TRBJ1-2	TRBV3-1	.	CASSQDLRHYGYTF	TGTGCCAGCAGCCAAGATCTCAGGCACTATGGCTACACCTTC
12	.	TRBJ1-5	TRBV12-3/TRBV12-4	.	CASNQQGKPQHF	TGTGCCAGCAACCAACAGGGAAAGCCCCAGCATTTT
13	TRBD1	TRBJ2-7	TRBV10-3	.	CATRTGQNYERYF	TGTGCCACCCGGACAGGACAAAACTACGAGCGGTACTTC
14	.	TRBJ1-4	TRBV7-2	.	CASSLATTEGKLFF	TGTGCCAGCAGCTTAGCGACGACGGAGGGAAAACTGTTTTTT
14	.	TRBJ1-2	TRBV6-5	few	CASSYTSGAGGYTF	TGTGCCAGCAGTTACACCTCAGGGGCCGGCGGCTACACCTTC
15	.	TRBJ2-7	TRBV4-3	once	CASSQNYNTMLEQYF	TGCGCCAGCAGCCAGAACTACAATACAATGCTAGAGCAGTACTTC
14	TRBD1	TRBJ1-2	TRBV7-2	.	CASPGQGSRTGYTF	TGTGCCAGCCCGGGACAGGGGAGTAGAACTGGCTACACCTTC